The rows below give T cell receptor beta chains drawn from one sample of a study of blood T cell repertoires in COVID-19. Data came from immunoSEQ multiplex PCR; TCRdb stores just in-frame clones and leaves some out. The table shows 13,000 to 15,000 clones, with around 78% occurring only once. The source material was peripheral blood. These receptor sequences come from a man aged 40-49 years with active or convalescent COVID-19. CDR3s include the opening cysteine and the closing phenylalanine or tryptophan. D genes are given only for firm matches. Where a row states a size, it is once, few, many or the class of an expanded clone; other rows omit it.

CDR3aa	CDR3nt	len	v_gene	j_gene	d_gene	abundance
CASRGDRGQIYEQYF	TGCGCCAGCAGGGGAGACAGGGGCCAAATCTACGAGCAGTACTTC	15	TRBV10-1	TRBJ2-7	TRBD1	NA
CASSIHGASYEQYF	TGTGCCAGTAGTATACATGGGGCCTCCTACGAGCAGTACTTC	14	TRBV19	TRBJ2-7	NA	NA
CASSQPRETLKGYTF	TGCGCCAGCAGCCAACCCCGGGAGACTTTAAAGGGCTACACCTTC	15	TRBV4-3	TRBJ1-2	NA	NA
CASSPPKPPSANQPQHF	TGTGCCAGCAGCCCCCCAAAGCCCCCCAGCGCAAATCAGCCCCAGCATTTT	17	TRBV21-1	TRBJ1-5	NA	NA
CASSRTGYGSPLHF	TGTGCCAGCAGCCGCACAGGGTATGGTTCACCCCTCCACTTT	14	TRBV5-4	TRBJ1-6	NA	hyperexpanded
CASSFQEAEQFF	TGTGCCAGCTCATTCCAGGAGGCTGAGCAGTTCTTC	12	TRBV18	TRBJ2-1	NA	NA
CASSLYPGLAGPQETQYF	TGTGCCAGCAGCTTATATCCCGGACTAGCGGGGCCCCAAGAGACCCAGTACTTC	18	TRBV7-9	TRBJ2-5	TRBD2	NA
CASSERGRVEAFF	TGTGCCAGCAGTGAACGGGGTAGGGTGGAAGCTTTCTTT	13	TRBV2	TRBJ1-1	NA	few
CASSQPGQGSDNEQFF	TGTGCCAGCAGCCAACCGGGACAGGGGTCGGACAATGAGCAGTTCTTC	16	TRBV14	TRBJ2-1	TRBD1	NA
CASSNQGEAPLHF	TGTGCCAGCAGTAATCAGGGGGAAGCGCCCCTCCACTTT	13	TRBV6-5	TRBJ1-6	TRBD1	NA
CASSLQVRVPDTQYF	TGTGCCAGCAGTTTACAGGTCAGGGTTCCAGATACGCAGTATTTT	15	TRBV28	TRBJ2-3	NA	NA
CASSPRTGGNTIYF	TGTGCCAGCAGCCCTCGGACGGGGGGAAACACCATATATTTT	14	TRBV9	TRBJ1-3	NA	NA
CASSSQVQPQHF	TGTGCCAGCAGTTCACAGGTTCAGCCCCAGCATTTT	12	TRBV12-3/TRBV12-4	TRBJ1-5	NA	NA
CATSRVPSGDPSGANVLTF	TGTGCCACCAGCAGAGTGCCTAGCGGGGACCCCTCTGGGGCCAACGTCCTGACTTTC	19	TRBV15	TRBJ2-6	TRBD2	few
CASASETQYF	TGTGCCAGCGCCAGCGAGACGCAGTATTTT	10	TRBV6-6	TRBJ2-3	NA	NA
CASSHSKGYNEQFF	TGTGCCAGCAGCCATAGCAAAGGCTACAATGAGCAGTTCTTC	14	TRBV3-1/TRBV3-2	TRBJ2-1	NA	NA
CASSQEGRNYNSPLHF	TGTGCCAGCAGCCAAGAGGGCAGAAACTATAATTCACCCCTCCACTTT	16	TRBV14	TRBJ1-6	NA	NA
CASSGPDSILSNQPQHF	TGTGCCAGCAGTGGGCCAGACTCAATTCTTAGCAATCAGCCCCAGCATTTT	17	TRBV6-1	TRBJ1-5	NA	few
CASSWAGGPNEQFF	TGTGCCAGCAGTTGGGCGGGGGGACCCAATGAGCAGTTCTTC	14	TRBV7-9	TRBJ2-1	TRBD2	NA
CASSFTGTESYGYTF	TGTGCCAGCAGCTTTACCGGGACAGAATCCTATGGCTACACCTTC	15	TRBV5-4	TRBJ1-2	TRBD1	NA
CASSPDGQGALGYTF	TGTGCCAGCAGCCCGGACGGACAGGGGGCTTTGGGCTACACCTTC	15	TRBV5-4	TRBJ1-2	TRBD1	NA
CAISERTAPNQPQHF	TGTGCCATCAGTGAGCGGACAGCCCCAAATCAGCCCCAGCATTTT	15	TRBV10-3	TRBJ1-5	NA	NA
CASSLGQGNYGYTF	TGTGCCAGCAGTTTGGGACAGGGAAACTATGGCTACACCTTC	14	TRBV28	TRBJ1-2	TRBD1	NA
CASSPTGQPDTEAFF	TGTGCCAGCTCACCAACTGGACAGCCGGACACTGAAGCTTTCTTT	15	TRBV18	TRBJ1-1	NA	NA
CSASQTGTGVETQYF	TGCAGTGCTAGTCAGACCGGGACAGGGGTAGAGACCCAGTACTTC	15	TRBV20-1	TRBJ2-5	TRBD1	NA
CASSQEYASGGASYNEQFF	TGCGCCAGCAGCCAAGAGTATGCTAGCGGGGGGGCTTCCTACAATGAGCAGTTCTTC	19	TRBV4-3	TRBJ2-1	TRBD2	once
CASGESGEQFF	TGTGCCAGCGGGGAGAGCGGTGAGCAGTTCTTC	11	TRBV6-5	TRBJ2-1	NA	NA
CASSERGDLSYEQYF	TGTGCCAGCAGCGAACGTGGGGACTTATCCTACGAGCAGTACTTC	15	TRBV9	TRBJ2-7	NA	NA
CASSPNPTGGGNEQFF	TGTGCCAGCAGCCCTAACCCGACAGGGGGAGGTAATGAGCAGTTCTTC	16	TRBV7-3	TRBJ2-1	TRBD1	NA
CASSEVRGQDTEAFF	TGTGCCAGCAGTGAAGTACGAGGGCAGGACACTGAAGCTTTCTTT	15	TRBV25-1	TRBJ1-1	NA	NA
CASRQGFNEQYF	TGCGCCAGCCGACAGGGTTTTAACGAGCAGTACTTC	12	TRBV5-1	TRBJ2-7	TRBD1	NA
CSFDGGGTDTQYF	TGCAGCTTCGACGGCGGGGGCACAGATACGCAGTATTTT	13	TRBV29-1	TRBJ2-3	NA	NA
CARSWPGGRGETQYF	TGCGCCCGCAGCTGGCCCGGGGGGCGGGGAGAGACCCAGTACTTC	15	TRBV5-1	TRBJ2-5	NA	NA
CSVDVGLNTEAFF	TGCAGCGTTGATGTGGGCTTGAACACTGAAGCTTTCTTT	13	TRBV29-1	TRBJ1-1	NA	few
CASSHLTGTAGGTLYEQYF	TGCGCCAGCAGCCACCTGACAGGGACTGCCGGGGGAACCCTCTACGAGCAGTACTTC	19	TRBV4-1	TRBJ2-7	NA	NA
CASSGPGQETQYF	TGTGCCAGCAGCGGCCCAGGCCAGGAGACCCAGTACTTC	13	TRBV5-4	TRBJ2-5	NA	NA
CASSLAGTSGGARETQYF	TGCGCCAGCAGCTTGGCAGGGACTAGCGGGGGGGCCCGAGAGACCCAGTACTTC	18	TRBV5-1	TRBJ2-5	TRBD2	NA
CASTQQDGNTEAFF	TGTGCCAGCACCCAACAGGACGGGAACACTGAAGCTTTCTTT	14	TRBV5-8	TRBJ1-1	NA	few
CASSQDLGIRGKLFF	TGCGCCAGCAGCCAAGATTTAGGAATTAGGGGAAAACTGTTTTTT	15	TRBV4-3	TRBJ1-4	NA	NA
CASSLDTLRGRETQYF	TGTGCCAGCAGCTTAGACACCCTCAGGGGGAGGGAGACCCAGTACTTC	16	TRBV11-3	TRBJ2-5	NA	NA
CASSLEGGNQPQHF	TGTGCCAGCAGCTTGGAGGGAGGCAATCAGCCCCAGCATTTT	14	TRBV5-5	TRBJ1-5	NA	NA
CASSGAGTENTEAFF	TGTGCCAGCAGTGGTGCCGGGACAGAAAACACTGAAGCTTTCTTT	15	TRBV25-1	TRBJ1-1	TRBD1	NA